This TCR beta chain was identified during a study of T-cell memory formation after mild COVID-19. As for the study in general: TCR clustering was largely donor specific.

This clonotype turned up a few times. A single record per CDR3 protein comes from TCRdb applying MiXCR to the 5' RACE reads. The data contain 200,000 to 250,000 distinct CDR3 sequences, approximately 10% of them seen just once; the ten biggest clones take up 20% to 25%. CDR3 length: 15 residues. The trim removed 2 bases at V and 5 bases at J, leaving 8 bases unmatched. Germline CDR1 reads SGHDT; CDR2 reads YYEEEE. This rearrangement joins TRBV5-6 to TRBJ2-5; TRBD1 aligns across 8 bases. This TCR was recovered from a man younger than 30 who had mild COVID-19 (a few samples of this study predate the infection). Cell type and time point are not known. The material sequenced was PBMCs or a T cell subset sorted from them (not recorded which). The CDR3 sequence: CASSFGGQGFETQYF. Written as DNA, the CDR3 is TGTGCCAGCAGCTTTGGTGGACAGGGTTTCGAGACCCAGTACTTC.